Each of the 21 T cell receptor beta chains below was sequenced from the same sample in a study of shared clonotypes between healthy human individuals. This table comes from immunoSEQ multiplex PCR, and its TCRdb copy is limited to in-frame clones, with some not included. The repertoire includes 2 million to 2.5 million clones, roughly 94% of them detected once, and under 0.15% sits in the top ten. Sequenced sample: naive CD4+ T cells sorted from blood. Subset of the sample: CD45RA+ positively selected. Receptors originate from a young man in good health.

The chain links TRBV9 to TRBJ1-2; D possibly corresponds to TRBD1 (6 bases). Trimming removed 0 bases at V and 4 bases at J, with 10 bases between. Germline CDR1 is SGDLS and CDR2 is YYNGEE. The length of the CDR3 is 14 residues. The CDR3 DNA follows: TGTGCCAGCAGCGTAGGTACAGGGACCTATGGCTACACCTTC. Amino acid sequence: CASSVGTGTYGYTF.

V and J are TRBV7-9 and TRBJ1-5; D is ambiguous. The CDR3 length is 13 residues. The germline V gene encodes CDR1 SEHNR and CDR2 FQNEAQ (reference sequence). V was cut by 2 bases and J by 5 bases, with 7 bases left in between. In DNA, the CDR3 is TGTGCCAGCAGCTTAAATATCTATCAGCCCCAGCATTTT. Translating gives CASSLNIYQPQHF.

This clone was recorded once. The V gene is TRBV27, the J gene TRBJ1-2; no clear D gene. The CDR3 contains 15 residues. Trimming stripped 5 bases from V and 4 bases from J, with 17 bases between. CDR1 and CDR2 (germline): MNHEY, SMNVEV (reference sequence). CDR3 residues: CASSGPLGGGYGYTF. The CDR3 DNA follows: TGTGCCAGCAGTGGACCACTAGGTGGAGGCTATGGCTACACCTTC.

This CDR3 is CASSELDSTSTDTQYF. Written as DNA, the CDR3 is TGTGCCAGCAGTGAACTTGACAGCACTAGCACAGATACGCAGTATTTT. This chain connects TRBV25-1 to TRBJ2-3; tentatively, D is TRBD1 (5 bases). The CDR3 is 16 residues long. With 2 bases removed from V and 0 bases from J, the gap between germline ends came to 12 bases. Germline V gene lookup returns CDR1 MGHDK and CDR2 SYGVNS. The full variable domain, in which reference TRBV25-1 and TRBJ2-3 provide the parts outside the CDR3, is EADIYQTPRYLVIGTGKKITLECSQTMGHDKMYWYQQDPGMELHLIHYSYGVNSTEKGDLSSESTVSRIRTEHFPLTLESARPSHTSQYLCASSELDSTSTDTQYFGPGTRLTVL.

This sequence joins TRBV7-2 and TRBJ2-2; D unclear. CDR3 length equals 14 residues. V was pared by 3 bases and J by 3 bases, with 8 bases between. Germline values: CDR1 SGHTA, CDR2 FQGNSA. In DNA, the CDR3 is TGTGCCAGCAGCTTCGAGTGGTACACCGGGGAGCTGTTTTTT. This encodes CASSFEWYTGELFF. Looking up the rest from reference TRBV7-2 and TRBJ2-2 gives the full variable domain: GAGVSQSPSNKVTEKGKDVELRCDPISGHTALYWYRQSLGQGLEFLIYFQGNSAPDKSGLPSDRFSAERTGGSVSTLTIQRTQQEDSAVYLCASSFEWYTGELFFGEGSRLTVL.

This chain joins TRBV19 and TRBJ1-1; 8 nucleotides align to TRBD1. The germline V gene has CDR1 LNHDA and CDR2 SQIVND (reference sequence). Trimming took 3 bases from V and 5 from J; bases not matched to a gene: 5. This CDR3 comprises 14 residues. The CDR3 is CASSIQGAPTEAFF. The CDR3, as DNA: TGTGCCAGTAGTATCCAGGGGGCGCCGACTGAAGCTTTCTTT.

This chain joins TRBV5-4 and TRBJ2-5, with a tentative D call TRBD1 (6 bases). Between the trimmed V and J ends, which lost 2 bases and 0 bases, there was a span of 17 bases. CDR1 is SGHNT and CDR2 is YYREEE in the germline V gene (reference sequence). The CDR3 has 17 residues. CDR3 residues: CASSFSAGAFNQETQYF. The CDR3 bases are TGTGCCAGCAGCTTCTCGGCAGGGGCCTTTAACCAAGAGACCCAGTACTTC.

This clone was seen once. CDR3 sequence: CASSVRLAGGTDTQYF. CDR3 nucleotides: TGTGCCAGCAGCGTACGACTAGCGGGGGGCACAGATACGCAGTATTTT. The chain carries TRBV5-6 and TRBJ2-3; TRBD2 matches at 12 bases. The CDR3 is 16 amino acids. Germline-derived CDR1 and CDR2 are SGHDT and YYEEEE. Trimming took 4 bases from V and 1 from J; bases not matched to a gene: 4.

The chain couples TRBV30 to TRBJ1-1; D is uncertain. The length of the CDR3 is 13 residues. Germline lookup yields CDR1 GTSNPN and CDR2 SVGIG (reference sequence). V shed 4 bases and J shed 2 bases, with 11 bases lying between them. As DNA, the CDR3 is TGTGCCTGGAAGTCCGACCTTAACACTGAAGCTTTCTTT. Its translation: CAWKSDLNTEAFF.

This chain links TRBV19 with TRBJ1-2; 8 nucleotides line up with TRBD1. CDR1 is LNHDA and CDR2 is SQIVND in the germline V gene (reference sequence). The CDR3 covers 14 residues. The V segment lost 6 bases and the J segment 2 bases; nucleotides outside the gene matches: 5. The CDR3 region has the DNA TGTGCCAGTAGGGACAGGGAAGTGAACTATGGCTACACCTTC. It encodes CASRDREVNYGYTF.

This clone was recorded once. The rearrangement links TRBV5-1 to TRBJ2-5; TRBD1 matches at 8 bases. V dropped 4 bases and J dropped 5; count of bases not matched to a gene: 7. The germline V gene encodes CDR1 SGHRS and CDR2 YFSETQ. The CDR3 loop spans 14 amino acids. As DNA, the CDR3 is TGCGCCAGCAGCACTGGACAGGGTAGGGAGACCCAGTACTTC. This sequence encodes CASSTGQGRETQYF.

Note on this clone: A junction boundary mismatches the germline segment, possibly from a read error. The chain is built from TRBV6-5 and TRBJ1-2; D is undetermined. Germline-derived CDR1 and CDR2 are MNHEY and SVGAGI. This CDR3 comprises 12 residues. Here the CDR3 DNA reads TGTGCCAGCAGTCCCTCTCTCGAGAGCCGGTATTTC. The encoded protein is CASSPSLESRYF.

The chain is built from TRBV5-5 and TRBJ2-5; no clear D gene. V dropped 4 bases and J dropped 1 base, with 17 bases sitting between them. This CDR3 comprises 16 residues. CDR1 is SGHKS, CDR2 YYEKEE, per germline (reference sequence). The CDR3 DNA sequence: TGTGCCAGCAGCGGTCGGGTAGCAGAACTCCAAGAGACCCAGTACTTC. Translation: CASSGRVAELQETQYF.

The gene calls are TRBV15 and TRBJ1-2; perhaps TRBD1 as D (6 bases). The CDR3 spans 16 residues. Germline lookup yields CDR1 LNHNV and CDR2 YYDKDF (reference sequence). Between the trimmed V and J ends, which lost 1 base and 3 bases, there was a span of 15 bases. CDR3 protein: CATSRVGQGFDYGYTF. The CDR3 coding sequence is TGTGCCACCAGCAGAGTCGGGCAGGGGTTTGACTATGGCTACACCTTC.

The J gene is TRBJ2-7, the V gene TRBV4-3; D possibly corresponds to TRBD1 (6 bases). Trimming took off 1 base at V and 4 bases at J, with 20 bases between the two ends. This CDR3 contains 17 residues. CDR1 is LGHNA and CDR2 is YSLEER in the germline V gene. The CDR3 region has the DNA TGCGCCAGCAGCCAAGTTAGAGAGACAGGATCTTTATACGAGCAGTACTTC. Its protein is CASSQVRETGSLYEQYF.

The chain links TRBV6-1 to TRBJ1-5; D may be TRBD1 (6 bases). The CDR3 loop spans 13 amino acids. V lost 11 bases, J lost 6 bases, and 17 bases lay in between. Germline CDR1 MNHNS, CDR2 SASEGT. The CDR3 spells CACSAGAAQPQHF. CDR3 nucleotide sequence: TGTGCCTGCTCGGCAGGGGCGGCTCAGCCCCAGCATTTT.

The chain has TRBV2 and TRBJ2-7; TRBD1 aligns across 7 bases. Germline CDR1 is SNHLY and CDR2 is FYNNEI. J lost 0 bases, V lost 7 bases, and 9 bases had no gene match. The CDR3 has 15 amino acids. The DNA for the CDR3 is TGTGCCAGCACTCGAATGGGACAGAGCTCCTACGAGCAGTACTTC. Amino acids: CASTRMGQSSYEQYF.

This chain uses TRBV6-6 with TRBJ2-4, with a tentative D call TRBD1 (5 bases). V lost 0 bases and J lost 12, with 18 bases in between. The CDR3 covers 15 residues. Per the germline V gene, CDR1 is MNHNY and CDR2 is SVGAGI (reference sequence). CDR3 nucleotide sequence: TGTGCCAGCAGTTACTCGGCAGGCGACAGTAAAAATCAGTACTTC. Translating it yields CASSYSAGDSKNQYF.

In the case of this clone: The sample contains more than one DNA sequence encoding this CDR3. The rearrangement joins TRBV5-1 to TRBJ2-7, with a tentative D call TRBD1 (7 bases). The CDR3 covers 14 residues. V lost 4 bases and J 1 base, leaving 12 bases between the germline ends. The germline CDR1 and CDR2 sequences are SGHRS and YFSETQ. This CDR3 is CASSPQGGSYEQYF. DNA for the CDR3: TGCGCCAGCAGCCCTCAGGGGGGATCCTACGAGCAGTACTTC.

J is TRBJ2-3 and V is TRBV6-6, with 12 bases identical to TRBD2. V dropped 6 bases and J dropped 4; count of bases not matched to a gene: 5. Germline V gene data show CDR1 as MNHNY and CDR2 as SVGAGI (reference sequence). This CDR3 spans 15 amino acids. The CDR3 DNA sequence: TGTGCCAGCAGCACACTAGCGGGGGGAGCAGATACGCAGTATTTT. Amino acids: CASSTLAGGADTQYF.

This chain joins TRBV18 and TRBJ2-7, with 8 bases aligning to TRBD1. The CDR3 has 15 residues. The junction had 8 bases not matched to a gene; V was cut back by 1 base and J by 6 bases. CDR1 and CDR2 (germline): KGHSH, LQKENI. As DNA, the CDR3 is TGTGCCAGCTCACCACTCCCGGACAGGGACGGCGAGCAGTACTTC. Protein: CASSPLPDRDGEQYF.